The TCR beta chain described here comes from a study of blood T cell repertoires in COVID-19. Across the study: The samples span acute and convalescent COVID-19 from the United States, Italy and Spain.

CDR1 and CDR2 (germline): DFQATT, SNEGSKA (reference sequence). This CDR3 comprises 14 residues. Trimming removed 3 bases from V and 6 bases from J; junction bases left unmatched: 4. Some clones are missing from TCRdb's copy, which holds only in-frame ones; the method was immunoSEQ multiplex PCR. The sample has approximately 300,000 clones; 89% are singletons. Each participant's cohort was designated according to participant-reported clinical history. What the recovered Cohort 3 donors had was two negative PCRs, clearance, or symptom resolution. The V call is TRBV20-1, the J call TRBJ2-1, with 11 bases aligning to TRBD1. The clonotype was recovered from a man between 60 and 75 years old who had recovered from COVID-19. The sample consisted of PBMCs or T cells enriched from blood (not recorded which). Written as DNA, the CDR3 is TGCAGTGCTAGTGGGGACAGGGGGGCCAATGAGCAGTTCTTC. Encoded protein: CSASGDRGANEQFF.